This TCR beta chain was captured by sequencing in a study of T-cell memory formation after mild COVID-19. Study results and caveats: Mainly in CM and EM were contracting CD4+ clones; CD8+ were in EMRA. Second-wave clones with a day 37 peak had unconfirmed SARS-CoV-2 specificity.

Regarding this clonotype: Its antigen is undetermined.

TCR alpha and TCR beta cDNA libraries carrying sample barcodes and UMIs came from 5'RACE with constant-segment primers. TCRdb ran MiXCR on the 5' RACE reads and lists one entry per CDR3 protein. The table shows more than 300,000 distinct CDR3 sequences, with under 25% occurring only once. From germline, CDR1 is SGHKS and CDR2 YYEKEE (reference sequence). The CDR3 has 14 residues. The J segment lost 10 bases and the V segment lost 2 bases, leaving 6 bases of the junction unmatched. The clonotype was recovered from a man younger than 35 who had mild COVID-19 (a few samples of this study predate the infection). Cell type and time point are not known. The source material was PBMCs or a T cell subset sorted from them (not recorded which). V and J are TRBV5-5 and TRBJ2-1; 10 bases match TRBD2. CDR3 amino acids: CASSFTSGDLEQFF. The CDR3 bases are TGTGCCAGCAGCTTCACTAGCGGGGACCTGGAGCAGTTCTTC. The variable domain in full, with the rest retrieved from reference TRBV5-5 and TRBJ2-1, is DAGVTQSPTHLIKTRGQQVTLRCSPISGHKSVSWYQQVLGQGPQFIFQYYEKEERGRGNFPDRFSARQFPNYSSELNVNALLLGDSALYLCASSFTSGDLEQFFGPGTRLTVL.